This T cell receptor beta chain was obtained from a study of blood T cell repertoires in COVID-19. At the level of the study: Sources were T cells, B-cell-depleted T cells, or PBMCs; the material itself was cDNA or gDNA.

The protocol was immunoSEQ multiplex PCR, while the TCRdb copy is restricted to in-frame clones and leaves out a portion. The sample records some 74,000 clones, 70% to 90% being singletons. This clone came up a few times. The V gene lost 0 bases and the J gene lost 3 bases, with 10 bases spanning the gap. The CDR3 covers 14 residues. From germline, CDR1 is GTSNPN and CDR2 SVGIG (reference sequence). The source is a woman older than 75 with acute or convalescent COVID-19. The chain is built from TRBV30 and TRBJ2-3; TRBD1 is a possible D gene (6 bases). The sequenced sample was peripheral blood. The CDR3 reads CAWSVQGGTDTQYF. The CDR3 DNA is TGTGCCTGGAGTGTACAGGGTGGAACAGATACGCAGTATTTT.